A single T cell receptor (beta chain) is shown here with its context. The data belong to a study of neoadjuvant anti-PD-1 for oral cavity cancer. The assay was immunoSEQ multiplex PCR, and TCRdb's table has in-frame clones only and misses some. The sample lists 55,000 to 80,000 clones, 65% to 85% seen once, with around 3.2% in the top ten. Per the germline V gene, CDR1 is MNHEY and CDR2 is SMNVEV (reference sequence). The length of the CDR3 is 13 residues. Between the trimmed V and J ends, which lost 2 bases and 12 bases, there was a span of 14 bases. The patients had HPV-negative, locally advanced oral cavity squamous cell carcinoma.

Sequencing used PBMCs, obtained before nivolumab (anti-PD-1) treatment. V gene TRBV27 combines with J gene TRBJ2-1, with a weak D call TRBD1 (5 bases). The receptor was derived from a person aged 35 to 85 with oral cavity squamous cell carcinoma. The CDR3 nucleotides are TGTGCCAGCAGTTTAGGCAGGGCCAGAGCGCAGTTCTTC. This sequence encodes CASSLGRARAQFF.